Shown below are 24 T cell receptor beta chains from a single sample sequenced in a study of cytomegalovirus exposure and HLA in healthy donors. The PCR contained 60 Vbeta and 13 Jbeta primers. Measured with immunoSEQ multiplex PCR; TCRdb has only the in-frame clones, and not every one. The sample contains about 180,000 clones, under 80% of which appear only once. The sample consisted of PBMCs. These receptors originate from a woman between 50 and 59 years old in good health and CMV-seropositive.

The CDR3: CASSERLAGFDEQFF. The DNA for the CDR3 is TGCGCCAGCAGTGAGCGTCTAGCGGGGTTTGATGAGCAGTTCTTC. This sequence joins TRBV10-1 and TRBJ2-1; 9 bases line up with TRBD2. V lost 2 bases to trimming and J lost 8 bases; unmatched junction nucleotides: 7. Germline assignment: CDR1 WNHNN and CDR2 SYGVQD (reference sequence). The CDR3 contains 15 residues.

V usage is TRBV2 and J usage is TRBJ2-7, with D possibly matching TRBD1 (5 bases). V was clipped by 9 bases and J by 7 bases, with 19 bases between them. The CDR3 has 13 amino acids. The germline V gene has CDR1 SNHLY and CDR2 FYNNEI. CDR3 nucleotides: TGTGCCAGGAAAGCAGGGTTCCTCTATGAGCAGTACTTC. Translated, it gives CARKAGFLYEQYF.

This clone was counted a single time. The chain links TRBV27 to TRBJ2-2; 9 bases are a match to TRBD1. From germline, CDR1 is MNHEY and CDR2 SMNVEV (reference sequence). The V gene end was trimmed by 5 bases and the J gene end by 5 bases; junction bases not matched to a gene: 9. The CDR3 length is 16 residues. CDR3: CASSPQGQGVTGELFF. The CDR3 DNA reads as TGTGCCAGCAGTCCCCAGGGACAGGGCGTAACCGGGGAGCTGTTTTTT.

The CDR3 protein is CSVPGTSGSYEQYF. The CDR3 region has the DNA TGCAGCGTCCCCGGGACTAGCGGCTCCTACGAGCAGTACTTC. This chain uses TRBV29-1 with TRBJ2-7, with 11 nucleotides matching TRBD2. Trimming took 6 bases from V and 0 from J; bases not matched to a gene: 4. The CDR3 contains 14 residues. Germline loops: CDR1 SQVTM, CDR2 ANQGSEA.

This chain uses TRBV6-5 with TRBJ2-1, with TRBD2 as a possible D gene (7 bases). This CDR3 has 14 residues. CDR1 is MNHEY, CDR2 SVGAGI, per germline. Trimming removed 4 bases at V and 5 bases at J, with 12 bases between. CDR3 loop: CASSSGDYDNEQFF. The CDR3 DNA follows: TGTGCCAGCAGTTCAGGGGACTACGACAATGAGCAGTTCTTC.

This clone was seen more than once but under ten times. J is TRBJ1-2 and V is TRBV9, with a possible D match to TRBD1 (6 bases). Looked up from germline, CDR1 is SGDLS and CDR2 is YYNGEE. The CDR3 extends over 14 amino acids. V dropped 0 bases and J dropped 5 bases, with 11 bases sitting between them. Here the CDR3 DNA reads TGTGCCAGCAGCGTAGGGAACAGGGCGTATGGCTACACCTTC. This translates into CASSVGNRAYGYTF.

The chain carries TRBV30 and TRBJ1-5, with D possibly TRBD1 on 5 matching bases. V gave up 0 bases and J gave up 11 bases, with 8 bases separating them. CDR3 length: 11 residues. From germline, CDR1 is GTSNPN and CDR2 SVGIG (reference sequence). The CDR3 sequence is CAWSVGVSQHF. CDR3 coding DNA: TGTGCCTGGAGTGTAGGGGTGTCCCAGCATTTT.

The CDR3 reads CSVEEWDRGFDTEAFF. For the CDR3, the DNA is TGCAGCGTTGAAGAATGGGACAGGGGGTTCGACACTGAAGCTTTCTTT. The J gene is TRBJ1-1, the V gene TRBV29-1, with 11 bases lining up with TRBD1. With 0 bases clipped from V and 3 bases from J, the junction kept 6 bases outside the gene matches. Germline V gene data show CDR1 as SQVTM and CDR2 as ANQGSEA. CDR3 length: 16 residues.

CDR3 sequence: CASSEARGDRGYTRFDEQFF. CDR3 nucleotides: TGTGCCAGCAGTGAAGCGAGGGGGGACAGGGGGTATACACGATTCGATGAGCAGTTCTTC. V and J are TRBV6-1 and TRBJ2-1; TRBD1 aligns across 11 bases. This CDR3 has 20 amino acids. V trimming: 0 bases; J trimming: 8 bases; junction bases outside the gene matches: 18. Germline CDR1 is MNHNS and CDR2 is SASEGT.

This clone was picked up one time. The DNA for the CDR3 is TGTGCCTGGAACGAGTACCAAGAGACCCAGTACTTC. This sequence encodes CAWNEYQETQYF. The J gene is TRBJ2-5, the V gene TRBV30; no clear D. V was pared by 4 bases and J by 0 bases, with 6 bases between. The CDR3 covers 12 residues. Germline lookup yields CDR1 GTSNPN and CDR2 SVGIG (reference sequence).

This clone was observed once. V gene TRBV14 combines with J gene TRBJ1-5; possibly TRBD1 for D (6 bases). CDR3 size: 17 residues. V was clipped by 0 bases and J by 5 bases, with 17 bases between them. Germline CDR1 SGHDN, CDR2 FVKESK. CDR3 in amino acids: CASSQEGEGVRDQPQHF. CDR3 nucleotide sequence: TGTGCCAGCAGCCAAGAGGGCGAGGGGGTCAGGGATCAGCCCCAGCATTTT.

Worth noting for this clone: At one end, the junction sequence differs from germline, possibly due to a read error. This rearrangement joins TRBV7-9 to TRBJ2-6; D remains unclear. The CDR3 runs 17 residues. The germline CDR1 and CDR2 sequences are SEHNR and FQNEAQ (reference sequence). CDR3 sequence reads: CSSIPSVRLSGANVLTF. The CDR3 nucleotides are TGTTCCAGCATCCCCTCCGTCAGACTCTCTGGGGCCAACGTCCTGACTTTC.

The chain couples TRBV4-1 to TRBJ1-2; D unclear. In germline, CDR1 is MGHRA, CDR2 YSYEKL. Deletions cut 0 bases from V and 2 bases from J, with 10 bases between. The CDR3 is made up of 15 amino acids. CDR3 loop: CASSQDPGWNYGYTF. CDR3 nucleotide sequence: TGCGCCAGCAGCCAAGATCCGGGATGGAACTATGGCTACACCTTC.

The sample holds a few counts of this clone. The chain combines TRBV14 with TRBJ2-3; D might be TRBD1 (5 bases). The CDR3 extends over 16 amino acids. V was clipped by 2 bases and J by 0 bases, with 12 bases between them. The germline gives CDR1 SGHDN, CDR2 FVKESK. The CDR3 sequence is CASSQLGAISTDTQYF. CDR3 DNA: TGTGCCAGCAGCCAATTAGGGGCCATAAGCACAGATACGCAGTATTTT.

The genes are TRBV10-3 and TRBJ2-1; TRBD2 matches 12 bases. The CDR3 totals 19 residues. Germline CDR1 ENHRY, CDR2 SYGVKD. J lost 0 bases, V lost 2 bases, and 8 bases had no gene match. DNA of the CDR3: TGTGCCATCAGTGAGGGACTAGCGGGGCACCAGAGCTCCTACAATGAGCAGTTCTTC. Amino acids: CAISEGLAGHQSSYNEQFF.

The chain carries TRBV11-2 and TRBJ2-2, with D possibly matching TRBD1 (6 bases). The CDR3 loop spans 15 amino acids. Germline V gene data show CDR1 as SGHAT and CDR2 as FQNNGV. V was clipped by 6 bases and J by 4 bases, with 15 bases between them. Here the CDR3 DNA reads TGTGCCAGCAGGCATCGTGGACAGCCCACCGGGGAGCTGTTTTTT. Its translation is CASRHRGQPTGELFF.

This chain links TRBV4-1 with TRBJ2-7; possibly TRBD2 for D (5 bases). V lost 0 bases, J lost 2 bases, and 11 bases lay in between. Per germline, CDR1 MGHRA and CDR2 YSYEKL. The CDR3 runs 15 residues. DNA of the CDR3: TGCGCCAGCAGCCAAGATAGCGCGATTACCTACGAGCAGTACTTC. It is translated as CASSQDSAITYEQYF.

This chain links TRBV7-6 with TRBJ2-1; 8 bases map to TRBD2. This CDR3 spans 16 amino acids. Germline V lookup: CDR1 SGHVS, CDR2 FNYEAQ. V dropped 1 base and J dropped 7; count of bases not matched to a gene: 9. Written as DNA, the CDR3 is TGTGCCAGCAGCTTAGAGTCGGGGGGGGTGGGGAATGAGCAGTTCTTC. It codes for CASSLESGGVGNEQFF.

In its sample, this clone was seen a few times. The V call is TRBV5-4, the J call TRBJ2-3; perhaps TRBD1 as D (5 bases). Germline lookup yields CDR1 SGHNT and CDR2 YYREEE (reference sequence). Trimming cost V 2 bases and J 6 bases, with 7 bases left between them. The CDR3 contains 12 residues. CDR3 bases: TGTGCCAGCAGCTTCAGGGTCGATACGCAGTATTTT. Its translation: CASSFRVDTQYF.

J is TRBJ2-5 and V is TRBV5-6; 11 nucleotides align to TRBD1. The CDR3 contains 16 residues. V was pared by 1 base and J by 4 bases, with 6 bases of the junction left unmatched. From germline, CDR1 is SGHDT and CDR2 YYEEEE. The CDR3 DNA follows: TGTGCCAGCAGCTTGTTCGGACAGGGGGCGGGAGAGACCCAGTACTTC. This translates into CASSLFGQGAGETQYF. Filled out from reference TRBV5-6 and TRBJ2-5, the complete variable domain reads DAGVTQSPTHLIKTRGQQVTLRCSPKSGHDTVSWYQQALGQGPQFIFQYYEEEERQRGNFPDRFSGHQFPNYSSELNVNALLLGDSALYLCASSLFGQGAGETQYFGPGTRLLVL.

The rearrangement joins TRBV6-6 to TRBJ1-2; TRBD1 agrees at 7 bases. CDR3 size: 14 residues. Per germline, CDR1 MNHNY and CDR2 SVGAGI (reference sequence). The V gene end was trimmed by 5 bases and the J gene end by 9 bases; junction bases not matched to a gene: 12. The DNA of the CDR3 is TGTGCCAGCAGTGCCGAGGGGGCCCCGATGAGCTACACCTTC. Translation: CASSAEGAPMSYTF.

The chain joins TRBV28 to TRBJ2-1, with 7 bases fitting TRBD2. V lost 2 bases to trimming and J lost 5 bases; unmatched junction nucleotides: 12. Germline V CDR1 and CDR2: MDHEN, SYDVKM. This CDR3 is built from 17 residues. CDR3 DNA sequence: TGTGCCAGCAGTTTACCTCGGGGGTCGGGAGGCCACAATGAGCAGTTCTTC. Translated, it gives CASSLPRGSGGHNEQFF.

CDR3 protein: CASSPGQNLGYTF. As DNA, the CDR3 is TGTGCCAGCAGCCCGGGACAGAACCTAGGCTACACCTTC. V gene TRBV7-2 combines with J gene TRBJ1-2; TRBD1 agrees at 7 bases. The V segment lost 5 bases and the J segment 8 bases; nucleotides outside the gene matches: 8. The CDR3 has 13 amino acids. Germline lookup yields CDR1 SGHTA and CDR2 FQGNSA.

The chain links TRBV30 to TRBJ2-5; the match to TRBD1 covers 9 bases. Unmatched junction bases numbered 3, after V lost 3 bases and J lost 4 bases. From germline, CDR1 is GTSNPN and CDR2 SVGIG (reference sequence). There are 13 residues in the CDR3. The CDR3 DNA sequence: TGTGCCTGGAGGGGACAGGGTAGAGAGACCCAGTACTTC. The encoded protein is CAWRGQGRETQYF.